Shown below are 14 T cell receptor beta chains from a single sample sequenced in a study of blood T cell repertoires in COVID-19. Profiled with immunoSEQ multiplex PCR; TCRdb holds only in-frame clones, not every one. Of about 54,000 clones listed, about 90% were seen once; the top ten hold 5.5% to 7.5%. The material sequenced was peripheral blood. The receptors were gathered from a woman aged 60-75 years with active or convalescent COVID-19.

The chain recombines TRBV3-1 (or the pseudogene TRBV3-2) with TRBJ2-3; TRBD2 aligns across 9 bases. Germline lookup yields CDR1 LGHDT and CDR2 YNNKEL (reference sequence). V gave up 4 bases and J gave up 6 bases; unmatched junction bases: 8. The CDR3 totals 15 residues. Written as DNA, the CDR3 is TGTGCCAGCAGCCGTAGCGGGGGCCAGCGGGATACGCAGTATTTT. This translates into CASSRSGGQRDTQYF.

The chain carries TRBV5-1 and TRBJ2-3; 9 nucleotides match TRBD1. After removal of 5 bases from V and 6 bases from J, the junction contained 13 bases not matched to a gene. The CDR3 is 16 residues long. Looked up from germline, CDR1 is SGHRS and CDR2 is YFSETQ. The CDR3 spells CASRFPGQGRLDTQYF. CDR3 bases: TGCGCCAGCAGGTTTCCGGGACAGGGACGCTTGGATACGCAGTATTTT.

This chain connects TRBV7-9 to TRBJ2-7; D might be TRBD2 (6 bases). This CDR3 is built from 15 residues. Germline-derived CDR1 and CDR2 are SEHNR and FQNEAQ (reference sequence). V shed 5 bases and J shed 2 bases, with 16 bases lying between them. This chain's CDR3 is CASSLASGAAYEQYF. In DNA form, the CDR3 reads TGTGCCAGCAGCCTTGCTTCGGGAGCCGCCTACGAGCAGTACTTC.

This sequence joins TRBV5-1 and TRBJ2-1; no definite D call. The CDR3 sequence is 14 residues long. The ends were cut back, 0 bases at V and 5 bases at J, with 9 bases in the middle. Germline CDR1 SGHRS, CDR2 YFSETQ. Here the CDR3 reads CASSLDTRNNEQFF. The CDR3 DNA reads TGCGCCAGCAGCTTGGACACCCGAAACAATGAGCAGTTCTTC.

This clone was observed a single time. This chain joins TRBV7-2 and TRBJ1-1; TRBD1 matches at 11 bases. The CDR3 sequence is 12 residues long. CDR1 SGHTA and CDR2 FQGNSA come from the germline V gene. J lost 9 bases, V lost 5 bases, and 2 bases had no gene match. The CDR3 sequence: CASSRDRGKAFF. The DNA of the CDR3 is TGTGCCAGCAGCCGGGACAGGGGGAAAGCTTTCTTT.

The rearrangement links TRBV6-2 or TRBV6-3 to TRBJ2-7; the D gene is possibly TRBD2 (6 bases). V lost 2 bases to trimming and J lost 3 bases, with 26 bases between them. The CDR3 totals 19 residues. In germline, CDR1 is MNHEY, CDR2 SVGEGT. CDR3 DNA: TGTGCCAGCAGTTACGGGATGTTCCTAACAGCGGGTCAGAACTACGAGCAGTACTTC. Protein: CASSYGMFLTAGQNYEQYF.

The V and J genes are TRBV7-2 and TRBJ2-7, with D unclear. The CDR3 runs to 13 residues. Germline CDR1 SGHTA, CDR2 FQGNSA. V was cut by 1 base and J by 4 bases, with 8 bases left in between. CDR3 loop: CASSLEAGYEQYF. The CDR3 nucleotides are TGTGCCAGCAGCTTAGAGGCCGGGTACGAGCAGTACTTC.

In its sample, this clone was seen once. The chain carries TRBV19 and TRBJ2-1; TRBD1 is a possible D gene (6 bases). CDR1 LNHDA and CDR2 SQIVND come from the germline V gene (reference sequence). The CDR3 sequence is 14 residues long. V gave up 4 bases and J gave up 7 bases, with 14 bases separating them. The CDR3 DNA reads TGTGCCAGTAGTAAAGGTAGGGGGATTAATGAGCAGTTCTTC. Its translation: CASSKGRGINEQFF.

The chain uses TRBV7-9 and TRBJ2-3, with 9 bases matching TRBD2. CDR3 length: 14 residues. In germline, CDR1 is SEHNR, CDR2 FQNEAQ (reference sequence). The V gene end was trimmed by 6 bases and the J gene end by 1 base; junction bases not matched to a gene: 2. The CDR3 protein is CASRWTSGTDTQYF. In DNA, the CDR3 is TGTGCCAGCAGGTGGACTAGCGGCACAGATACGCAGTATTTT.

V usage is TRBV24-1 and J usage is TRBJ1-5, with D uncertain. V gave up 9 bases and J gave up 1 base, with 27 bases separating them. The CDR3 runs 19 residues. The germline gives CDR1 KGHDR, CDR2 SFDVKD. This chain's CDR3 is CATQEGSTLGLGSNQPQHF. CDR3 DNA sequence: TGTGCCACCCAGGAGGGCTCGACATTAGGGTTGGGAAGCAATCAGCCCCAGCATTTT.

The V gene is TRBV3-1 (or the pseudogene TRBV3-2), the J gene TRBJ2-2, with 10 positions matching TRBD1. The J segment lost 6 bases and the V segment lost 5 bases, leaving 3 bases of the junction unmatched. Germline CDR1 reads LGHDT; CDR2 reads YNNKEL (reference sequence). The CDR3 is 14 residues long. The CDR3, as DNA: TGTGCCAGCAGCTCCGGGACAGGGGCCGGGGAGCTGTTTTTT. Translating it yields CASSSGTGAGELFF.

The genes are TRBV30 and TRBJ1-4, with D possibly TRBD1 on 5 matching bases. There are 15 residues in the CDR3. CDR1 and CDR2 (germline): GTSNPN, SVGIG (reference sequence). V was trimmed by 1 base and J by 8 bases, leaving 17 bases between them. DNA of the CDR3: TGTGCCTGGAGTGCCCGGGGGGGAACAGGAGAAAAACTGTTTTTT. Its translation is CAWSARGGTGEKLFF.

J is TRBJ2-2 and V is TRBV7-9, with 9 bases identical to TRBD1. J gave up 4 bases and V 3 bases, and 6 bases lay outside the gene matches. Per the germline V gene, CDR1 is SEHNR and CDR2 is FQNEAQ (reference sequence). The CDR3 is 16 residues long. The CDR3 sequence is CASSLAGTGSTGELFF. The CDR3 DNA reads TGTGCCAGCAGCTTGGCCGGGACAGGGAGCACCGGGGAGCTGTTTTTT. Full variable domain (missing parts from reference TRBV7-9 and TRBJ2-2): DTGVSQNPRHKITKRGQNVTFRCDPISEHNRLYWYRQTLGQGPEFLTYFQNEAQLEKSRLLSDRFSAERPKGSFSTLEIQRTEQGDSAMYLCASSLAGTGSTGELFFGEGSRLTVL.

The chain has TRBV28 and TRBJ1-2, with TRBD1 identical over 9 bases. The germline V gene encodes CDR1 MDHEN and CDR2 SYDVKM. The trim removed 5 bases at V and 7 bases at J, leaving 11 bases unmatched. The CDR3 is 15 residues long. CDR3 residues: CASSLPGQGGSGYTF. CDR3 DNA sequence: TGTGCCAGCAGTCTACCGGGACAGGGAGGTTCTGGCTACACCTTC.